The 23 T cell receptor beta chains below all came from one sample that was sequenced in a study of blood T cell repertoires in COVID-19. The method was immunoSEQ multiplex PCR; TCRdb's version includes in-frame clones alone and lacks a portion of them. This sample has around 200,000 clones, with more than 75% found just once. Sample: PBMCs or T cells enriched from blood (not recorded which). Source of these receptors: a man aged 35-49 years with acute COVID-19.

The gene calls are TRBV28 and TRBJ1-1; 7 bases line up with TRBD1. This CDR3 is 14 amino acids long. Germline assignment: CDR1 MDHEN and CDR2 SYDVKM. V gave up 7 bases and J gave up 0 bases; unmatched junction bases: 5. CDR3 coding DNA: TGTGCCAGCACCTTGGGACAGTTGAACACTGAAGCTTTCTTT. Its translation is CASTLGQLNTEAFF.

V usage is TRBV5-6 and J usage is TRBJ1-4; TRBD1 might be the D (5 bases). The CDR3 consists of 15 residues. V shed 0 bases and J shed 7 bases, with 13 bases lying between them. The germline V gene encodes CDR1 SGHDT and CDR2 YYEEEE. The DNA of the CDR3 is TGTGCCAGCAGCTTGGCCCGGGGGGGTAGTGAAAAACTGTTTTTT. This encodes CASSLARGGSEKLFF.

The gene calls are TRBV19 and TRBJ2-1; D ambiguous. The ends were cut back, 5 bases at V and 7 bases at J, with 6 bases in the middle. CDR1 is LNHDA and CDR2 is SQIVND in the germline V gene (reference sequence). The CDR3 is 11 residues long. The CDR3 loop reads CASSQWNEQFF. CDR3 nucleotide sequence: TGTGCCAGTAGTCAGTGGAATGAGCAGTTCTTC. The full variable domain, rest sourced from reference TRBV19 and TRBJ2-1, is DGGITQSPKYLFRKEGQNVTLSCEQNLNHDAMYWYRQDPGQGLRLIYYSQIVNDFQKGDIAEGYSVSREKKESFPLTVTSAQKNPTAFYLCASSQWNEQFFGPGTRLTVL.

The sample holds a few counts of this clone. V and J are TRBV7-9 and TRBJ2-5; D uncertain. CDR3 length: 16 residues. Trimming stripped 5 bases from V and 5 bases from J, with 21 bases between. The germline V gene encodes CDR1 SEHNR and CDR2 FQNEAQ (reference sequence). The CDR3 reads CASSPRSRDVWETQYF. As DNA, the CDR3 is TGTGCCAGCAGCCCCCGGAGCCGCGACGTGTGGGAGACCCAGTACTTC.

The chain joins TRBV24-1 to TRBJ1-2, with TRBD1 identical over 9 bases. CDR3 size: 16 residues. Germline loops: CDR1 KGHDR, CDR2 SFDVKD. The V segment lost 12 bases and the J segment 4 bases; nucleotides outside the gene matches: 17. The CDR3 sequence: CASVRDRVGSSYGYTF. CDR3 coding DNA: TGTGCCTCCGTCCGGGACAGGGTAGGATCGTCCTATGGCTACACCTTC.

The CDR3 here is CASSESRGTDNEKLFF. CDR3 nucleotides: TGCGCCAGCAGTGAGTCTCGAGGGACAGATAATGAAAAACTGTTTTTT. This chain joins TRBV10-1 and TRBJ1-4, with 7 bases aligning to TRBD1. The germline V gene encodes CDR1 WNHNN and CDR2 SYGVQD (reference sequence). The ends lost 0 bases at V and 4 bases at J; junction bases unmatched: 5. This CDR3 has 16 amino acids.

The chain is built from TRBV3-1 (or the pseudogene TRBV3-2) and TRBJ2-1; D is uncertain. This CDR3 comprises 14 residues. The germline CDR1 and CDR2 sequences are LGHDT and YNNKEL (reference sequence). Trimming took off 4 bases at V and 5 bases at J, with 12 bases between the two ends. The CDR3 loop is CASSLHGANNEQFF. CDR3 in DNA: TGTGCCAGCAGCCTTCACGGAGCCAACAATGAGCAGTTCTTC.

This clone is a singleton in its sample. The chain uses TRBV6-1 and TRBJ1-4; D uncertain. Germline V lookup: CDR1 MNHNS, CDR2 SASEGT. Trimming stripped 1 base from V and 7 bases from J, with 13 bases between. The CDR3 covers 15 residues. In nucleotides, the CDR3 is TGTGCCAGCAGTGAAGTTGACCTGACGGGTGAAAAACTGTTTTTT. It yields the protein CASSEVDLTGEKLFF.

This clone was found once. The chain has TRBV4-2 and TRBJ2-5; D is unresolved. The CDR3 sequence is 15 residues long. Germline lookup yields CDR1 LGHNA and CDR2 YNFKEQ. V gave up 1 base and J gave up 1 base, with 10 bases separating them. The CDR3 sequence is CASSQGIGVQETQYF. The CDR3 nucleotides are TGTGCCAGCAGCCAAGGGATCGGAGTCCAAGAGACCCAGTACTTC.

The chain is built from TRBV18 and TRBJ2-3, with 7 positions matching TRBD1. The CDR3 is made up of 18 amino acids. Germline assignment: CDR1 KGHSH and CDR2 LQKENI. Germline trimming cut 2 bases from V and 0 bases from J; bases unmatched to any gene: 11. Written as DNA, the CDR3 is TGTGCCAGCTCACCAAGAGGGGGCCAAGGGTGGAGCACAGATACGCAGTATTTT. Protein product: CASSPRGGQGWSTDTQYF.

The CDR3 DNA reads as TGTGCCAGCAGAAAAGAGGCTCATCAGCCCCAGCATTTT. Its translation: CASRKEAHQPQHF. V is TRBV7-2 and J is TRBJ1-5; D not resolved. Per germline, CDR1 SGHTA and CDR2 FQGNSA. CDR3 length: 13 residues. V was trimmed by 6 bases and J by 5 bases, leaving 11 bases between them.

CDR3 bases: TGTGCCAGTAGTATCGGCGGGGATGAAAAACTGTTTTTT. Protein: CASSIGGDEKLFF. The V call is TRBV19, the J call TRBJ1-4; D unclear. Germline CDR1 LNHDA, CDR2 SQIVND (reference sequence). The V end lost 3 bases, the J end lost 6 bases, and 8 bases lay between the germline ends. The CDR3 is 13 amino acids.

The V and J genes are TRBV28 and TRBJ2-2; D gene unclear. This CDR3 has 12 residues. V was trimmed by 2 bases and J by 7 bases, leaving 5 bases between them. Germline lookup yields CDR1 MDHEN and CDR2 SYDVKM. As DNA, the CDR3 is TGTGCCAGCAGTTTAGGGCTCGGGGAGCTGTTTTTT. Residues: CASSLGLGELFF.

The chain's CDR3 is CASRQGVDTEAFF. CDR3 DNA: TGTGCCAGCAGACAGGGAGTTGACACTGAAGCTTTCTTT. The gene calls are TRBV21-1 and TRBJ1-1; the table gives TRBD1 as D, unverified against the DNA. TRBV21-1 is termed a pseudogene. CDR3 size: 13 residues.

The V and J genes are TRBV5-6 and TRBJ1-2; 10 bases agree with TRBD1. The germline gives CDR1 SGHDT, CDR2 YYEEEE. With V trimmed by 3 bases and J by 1 base, 6 bases remained unmatched. The CDR3 extends over 16 amino acids. CDR3 DNA: TGTGCCAGCAGCTCGTACGGGACAGGGGTTAACTATGGCTACACCTTC. This sequence encodes CASSSYGTGVNYGYTF.

The CDR3 sequence: CASSLRGRELFF. DNA for the CDR3: TGTGCCAGCAGTCTCCGGGGGAGGGAACTGTTTTTT. This chain connects TRBV27 to TRBJ1-4, with D perhaps TRBD1 (5 bases). Germline CDR1 MNHEY, CDR2 SMNVEV (reference sequence). Trimming stripped 5 bases from V and 12 bases from J, with 13 bases between. The CDR3 has 12 amino acids.

A single count supports this clone. The chain combines TRBV20-1 with TRBJ2-5; 10 nucleotides align to TRBD2. Losses at the gene ends were 3 bases for V and 4 bases for J; bases not matched to a gene: 8. The CDR3 runs 15 residues. Germline V gene data show CDR1 as DFQATT and CDR2 as SNEGSKA (reference sequence). For the CDR3, the DNA is TGCAGTGCTAGTGGGGCTAGCGGGAGAGTAGAGACCCAGTACTTC. It translates to CSASGASGRVETQYF.

This clone came up once. The chain couples TRBV12-3 or TRBV12-4 to TRBJ2-1; 10 bases align to TRBD2. Trimming took 7 bases from V and 8 from J; bases not matched to a gene: 5. There are 13 residues in the CDR3. The CDR3 nucleotides are TGTGCCAGCACCCTAGCGGGAGCATATGAGCAGTTCTTC. As protein: CASTLAGAYEQFF.

In its sample, this clone was seen a few times. This rearrangement joins TRBV7-7 to TRBJ2-7; 9 nucleotides align to TRBD1. Trimming removed 5 bases from V and 6 bases from J; junction bases left unmatched: 5. Germline-derived CDR1 and CDR2 are SSHAT and FNYEAQ (reference sequence). The CDR3 length is 13 residues. CDR3 sequence (DNA): TGTGCCAGCAGCGCGTCGGGACAGGGCGAGCAGTACTTC. It codes for CASSASGQGEQYF.

This chain uses TRBV19 with TRBJ2-7, with unresolved D. With 5 bases removed from V and 3 bases from J, the gap between germline ends came to 11 bases. Germline V CDR1 and CDR2: LNHDA, SQIVND (reference sequence). The CDR3 loop spans 13 amino acids. CDR3 in DNA: TGTGCCAGTAGTGCAGGTTTAAGCTACGAGCAGTACTTC. The encoded protein is CASSAGLSYEQYF.

This clone was counted once. The sample contains more than one DNA sequence encoding this CDR3. The gene calls are TRBV19 and TRBJ2-3, with a weak D call TRBD2 (6 bases). CDR3 size: 13 residues. V was trimmed by 3 bases and J by 4 bases, leaving 8 bases between them. Germline values: CDR1 LNHDA, CDR2 SQIVND (reference sequence). Written as DNA, the CDR3 is TGTGCCAGTAGTATCGGGGGAGCAGATACGCAGTATTTT. Protein sequence: CASSIGGADTQYF.

The genes are TRBV3-1 (or the pseudogene TRBV3-2) and TRBJ2-1; 7 bases are shared with TRBD2. The CDR3 consists of 16 residues. CDR1 LGHDT and CDR2 YNNKEL come from the germline V gene (reference sequence). With 0 bases clipped from V and 6 bases from J, the junction kept 8 bases outside the gene matches. The CDR3 DNA reads as TGTGCCAGCAGCCAAGAGAAGGGACTAAGGGGCAATGAGCAGTTCTTC. Protein sequence: CASSQEKGLRGNEQFF.

The V gene is TRBV6-1, the J gene TRBJ1-5; 8 bases match TRBD1. V trimming: 2 bases; J trimming: 5 bases; junction bases outside the gene matches: 8. The CDR3 has 16 amino acids. The germline V gene encodes CDR1 MNHNS and CDR2 SASEGT. The chain's CDR3 is CASSETGQGAHQPQHF. The CDR3 bases are TGTGCCAGCAGTGAAACCGGACAGGGTGCGCATCAGCCCCAGCATTTT.